The 26 T cell receptor beta chains presented below share a single source sample, sequenced in a study of OX40 agonist ivuxolimab in advanced cancers. Data came from immunoSEQ multiplex PCR; TCRdb stores just in-frame clones and leaves some out. The sample consists of approximately 60,000 clones, about 92% of them appearing once. The specimen was CD4+ or CD8+ T cells sorted from blood, collected in a trial of the OX40 agonist ivuxolimab. The receptors were sampled from an adult with an advanced solid tumor such as melanoma, head and neck, liver or kidney cancer.

The J gene is TRBJ1-2, the V gene TRBV6-5, with 9 bases aligning to TRBD1. Looked up from germline, CDR1 is MNHEY and CDR2 is SVGAGI. Trimming took 6 bases from V and 5 from J; bases not matched to a gene: 7. The CDR3 is 14 residues long. The CDR3, as DNA: TGTGCCAGCAGATTACAGGGGGCGCAATATGGCTACACCTTC. Protein product: CASRLQGAQYGYTF.

The V gene is TRBV12-5, the J gene TRBJ2-3; D possibly corresponds to TRBD2 (5 bases). V was pared by 1 base and J by 6 bases, with 11 bases between. CDR3 length: 14 residues. Germline values: CDR1 LGHNT, CDR2 FRNRAP. The CDR3 sequence is CASGLGKREDTQYF. The CDR3 DNA follows: TGTGCTAGTGGTTTGGGCAAAAGGGAGGATACGCAGTATTTT. The variable domain in full, with the rest retrieved from reference TRBV12-5 and TRBJ2-3, is DARVTQTPRHKVTEMGQEVTMRCQPILGHNTVFWYRQTMMQGLELLAYFRNRAPLDDSGMPKDRFSAEMPDATLATLKIQPSEPRDSAVYFCASGLGKREDTQYFGPGTRLTVL.

The chain is built from TRBV5-1 and TRBJ1-4; tentatively, D is TRBD1 (5 bases). The length of the CDR3 is 14 residues. Germline V gene sequence: CDR1 SGHRS, CDR2 YFSETQ. Deletions cut 4 bases from V and 1 base from J, with 8 bases between. CDR3 residues: CASSTGGTNEKLFF. The CDR3 nucleotides read TGCGCCAGCAGCACGGGGGGAACTAATGAAAAACTGTTTTTT.

This clone was detected once. V usage is TRBV18 and J usage is TRBJ2-4; unclear D gene. Germline-derived CDR1 and CDR2 are KGHSH and LQKENI. There are 14 residues in the CDR3. V lost 5 bases, J lost 3 bases, and 11 bases lay in between. The CDR3, as DNA: TGTGCCAGCTCAGACCAGGCGAGCAAAAACATTCAGTACTTC. Its protein is CASSDQASKNIQYF. Looking up the rest from reference TRBV18 and TRBJ2-4 gives the full variable domain: NAGVMQNPRHLVRRRGQEARLRCSPMKGHSHVYWYRQLPEEGLKFMVYLQKENIIDESGMPKERFSAEFPKEGPSILRIQQVVRGDSAAYFCASSDQASKNIQYFGAGTRLSVL.

V usage is TRBV6-6 and J usage is TRBJ2-7; D may match TRBD1 or TRBD2 (5 bases each). Between the trimmed V and J ends, which lost 5 bases and 4 bases, there was a span of 18 bases. This CDR3 contains 15 residues. Looked up from germline, CDR1 is MNHNY and CDR2 is SVGAGI (reference sequence). The CDR3 coding sequence is TGTGCCAGCAGTGGCGCATCGGGACCCTCTTACGAGCAGTACTTC. Translated, it gives CASSGASGPSYEQYF.

This rearrangement joins TRBV21-1 to TRBJ1-4. TRBV21-1 corresponds to a pseudogene. This CDR3 is built from 15 residues. The CDR3 protein is CASSKYPPGGEKLFF. CDR3 in DNA: TGTGCCAGCAGCAAGTATCCCCCCGGCGGTGAAAAACTGTTTTTT.

The chain uses TRBV6-5 and TRBJ2-5; TRBD1 aligns across 8 bases. Germline V CDR1 and CDR2: MNHEY, SVGAGI. The length of the CDR3 is 15 residues. The V gene end was trimmed by 6 bases and the J gene end by 5 bases; junction bases not matched to a gene: 11. CDR3 in DNA: TGTGCCAGCAGCTATAGACAGGGGTTCTGGGAGACCCAGTACTTC. Protein: CASSYRQGFWETQYF.

The V and J genes are TRBV5-1 and TRBJ2-7; D call uncertain. CDR3 size: 13 residues. Trimming stripped 0 bases from V and 7 bases from J, with 11 bases between. In germline, CDR1 is SGHRS, CDR2 YFSETQ. The CDR3 loop reads CASSLDEAREQYF. The CDR3 DNA is TGCGCCAGCAGCTTGGATGAGGCGAGGGAGCAGTACTTC.

This clone is a singleton in its sample. The chain joins TRBV6-6 to TRBJ2-5; no firm D call. Trimming stripped 5 bases from V and 5 bases from J, with 12 bases between. The CDR3 is made up of 13 amino acids. CDR1 is MNHNY, CDR2 SVGAGI, per germline (reference sequence). The CDR3 spells CASSILAGETQYF. CDR3 coding DNA: TGTGCCAGCAGTATACTCGCCGGTGAGACCCAGTACTTC.

The V gene is TRBV5-1, the J gene TRBJ1-4; D remains unclear. The ends were cut back, 4 bases at V and 3 bases at J, with 7 bases in the middle. The CDR3 length is 13 residues. CDR1 SGHRS and CDR2 YFSETQ come from the germline V gene. CDR3 residues: CASSEGSNEKLFF. CDR3 coding DNA: TGCGCCAGCAGCGAAGGATCTAATGAAAAACTGTTTTTT.

The rearrangement joins TRBV5-6 to TRBJ2-7, with 7 bases lining up with TRBD1. The germline gives CDR1 SGHDT, CDR2 YYEEEE. The length of the CDR3 is 13 residues. V lost 3 bases to trimming and J lost 7 bases; unmatched junction nucleotides: 7. The CDR3 protein is CASSSGQAPEQYF. CDR3 DNA: TGTGCCAGCAGCTCCGGACAGGCACCGGAGCAGTACTTC.

V usage is TRBV23-1 and J usage is TRBJ1-1; D gene unclear. TRBV23-1 is placed among ORFs of uncertain function. Trimming took off 6 bases at V and 0 bases at J, with 20 bases between the two ends. This CDR3 is built from 17 residues. The CDR3 loop is CASSAGLGSVVNTEAFF. In DNA, the CDR3 is TGCGCCAGCAGCGCAGGACTGGGGTCAGTGGTGAACACTGAAGCTTTCTTT.

The chain recombines TRBV6-4 with TRBJ1-1; no clear D gene. This CDR3 is 13 amino acids long. V gave up 3 bases and J gave up 1 base, with 6 bases separating them. Per germline, CDR1 MRHNA and CDR2 SNTAGT. The CDR3 DNA reads as TGTGCCAGCAGTGAGAGGGAGAACACTGAAGCTTTCTTT. The encoded protein is CASSERENTEAFF.

The rearrangement links TRBV7-6 to TRBJ2-5, with D unclear. The CDR3 consists of 13 residues. Trimming shortened V by 4 bases and J by 5 bases, and 11 bases separated the two germline ends. Germline values: CDR1 SGHVS, CDR2 FNYEAQ. CDR3 DNA: TGTGCCAGCAGCTCGCTTGTGGGGGAGACCCAGTACTTC. It yields the protein CASSSLVGETQYF.

V and J are TRBV6-6 and TRBJ1-6; 8 bases agree with TRBD1. Losses at the gene ends were 5 bases for V and 10 bases for J; bases not matched to a gene: 10. CDR3 length: 15 residues. CDR1 MNHNY and CDR2 SVGAGI come from the germline V gene (reference sequence). The CDR3 DNA is TGTGCCAGCAGTCATCCCCCCGACAGGGGCTCACCCCTCCACTTT. Its protein is CASSHPPDRGSPLHF.

J is TRBJ2-7 and V is TRBV5-4; D is perhaps TRBD2 (7 bases). Germline V lookup: CDR1 SGHNT, CDR2 YYREEE (reference sequence). Trimming left V 4 bases short and J 2 bases short, with 13 bases between. This CDR3 comprises 14 residues. The CDR3: CASSKEGGAYEQYF. The CDR3 DNA reads TGTGCCAGCAGCAAGGAGGGGGGGGCCTACGAGCAGTACTTC.

The chain has TRBV6-5 and TRBJ1-2, with D perhaps TRBD1 (6 bases). Germline lookup yields CDR1 MNHEY and CDR2 SVGAGI. The V end lost 0 bases, the J end lost 2 bases, and 7 bases lay between the germline ends. This CDR3 contains 14 residues. The CDR3 DNA follows: TGTGCCAGCAGTTACTCGACAGGCAACTATGGCTACACCTTC. Its protein product is CASSYSTGNYGYTF.

CDR3 sequence: CASSQPPGGYTF. CDR3 in DNA: TGCGCCAGCAGCCAACCCCCGGGTGGCTACACCTTC. This rearrangement joins TRBV4-1 to TRBJ1-2; D unresolved. Trimming stripped 2 bases from V and 7 bases from J, with 8 bases between. The CDR3 is 12 residues long. CDR1 is MGHRA and CDR2 is YSYEKL in the germline V gene.

The chain recombines TRBV13 with TRBJ1-1, with 10 bases fitting TRBD1. The CDR3 covers 15 residues. With 0 bases clipped from V and 6 bases from J, the junction kept 4 bases outside the gene matches. CDR1 is PRHDT and CDR2 is FYEKMQ in the germline V gene (reference sequence). The CDR3 DNA reads as TGTGCCAGCAGCTTAGGCAGACAGGGGGCGGCTGAAGCTTTCTTT. Protein: CASSLGRQGAAEAFF.

The chain recombines TRBV7-3 with TRBJ2-3; the D gene is possibly TRBD2 (5 bases). This CDR3 comprises 15 residues. Germline lookup yields CDR1 SGHTA and CDR2 FQGTGA. V lost 3 bases to trimming and J lost 3 bases, with 13 bases between them. In DNA form, the CDR3 reads TGTGCCAGCAGCTTCGGCGGCGGAGGAACAGATACGCAGTATTTT. It codes for CASSFGGGGTDTQYF.

CDR3 in amino acids: CSVEGAGASSYEQYF. For the CDR3, the DNA is TGCAGCGTTGAAGGGGCAGGGGCTAGCTCCTACGAGCAGTACTTC. The rearrangement uses TRBV29-1 and TRBJ2-7, with a tentative D call TRBD1 (6 bases). Trimming removed 1 base from V and 0 bases from J, with 13 bases in between. The germline V gene encodes CDR1 SQVTM and CDR2 ANQGSEA. The CDR3 consists of 15 residues.

The chain links TRBV11-2 to TRBJ1-1; 10 bases map to TRBD1. Germline V gene sequence: CDR1 SGHAT, CDR2 FQNNGV. The CDR3 spans 11 residues. J gave up 9 bases and V 5 bases, and 0 bases lay outside the gene matches. CDR3 DNA: TGTGCCAGCAGCGACAGGGGGCAAGCTTTCTTT. Protein product: CASSDRGQAFF.

This chain connects TRBV6-1 to TRBJ2-7, with D uncertain. V was pared by 2 bases and J by 3 bases, with 5 bases between. CDR1 is MNHNS, CDR2 SASEGT, per germline. The CDR3 extends over 12 amino acids. The CDR3 coding sequence is TGTGCCAGCAGTGAATCAGGCTACGAGCAGTACTTC. Encoded protein: CASSESGYEQYF.

This chain uses TRBV9 with TRBJ2-1; tentative D call: TRBD2 (5 bases). Trimming pared 0 bases from V and 9 bases from J, leaving 25 bases between. Germline-derived CDR1 and CDR2 are SGDLS and YYNGEE. The CDR3 covers 18 residues. The CDR3 reads CASSVGWRTDYSGSEQFF. In DNA, the CDR3 is TGTGCCAGCAGCGTAGGTTGGCGTACAGACTACTCTGGGAGTGAGCAGTTCTTC.

The chain joins TRBV9 to TRBJ2-7; unclear D gene. V was clipped by 2 bases and J by 10 bases, with 16 bases between them. Germline V gene data show CDR1 as SGDLS and CDR2 as YYNGEE. This CDR3 is built from 13 residues. This CDR3 is CASSVLTDGTQYF. CDR3 nucleotide sequence: TGTGCCAGCAGCGTTCTGACGGATGGAACCCAGTACTTC.

This chain joins TRBV6-1 and TRBJ2-1; D is unclear. The CDR3 is 15 amino acids. Germline V gene lookup returns CDR1 MNHNS and CDR2 SASEGT. The V and J ends lost 5 bases and 0 bases respectively, with 11 bases between them. CDR3 nucleotide sequence: TGTGCCAGCAGTAGACCTCAAAGCTCCTACAATGAGCAGTTCTTC. This codes for CASSRPQSSYNEQFF.